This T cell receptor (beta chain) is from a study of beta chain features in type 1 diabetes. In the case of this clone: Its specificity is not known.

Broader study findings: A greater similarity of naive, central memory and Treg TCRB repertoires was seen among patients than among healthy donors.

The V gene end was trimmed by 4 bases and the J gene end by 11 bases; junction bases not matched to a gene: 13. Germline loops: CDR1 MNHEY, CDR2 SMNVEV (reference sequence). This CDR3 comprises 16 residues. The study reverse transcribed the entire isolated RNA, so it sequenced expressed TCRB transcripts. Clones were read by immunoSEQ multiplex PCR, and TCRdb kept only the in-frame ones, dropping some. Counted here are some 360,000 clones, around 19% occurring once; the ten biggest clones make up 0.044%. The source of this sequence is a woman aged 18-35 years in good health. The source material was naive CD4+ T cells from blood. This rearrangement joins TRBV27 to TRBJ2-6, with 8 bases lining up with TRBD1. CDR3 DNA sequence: TGTGCCAGCAGTTCCGTGGGCCAGGGGGCCGTCCACGTCCTGACTTTC. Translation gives CASSSVGQGAVHVLTF.